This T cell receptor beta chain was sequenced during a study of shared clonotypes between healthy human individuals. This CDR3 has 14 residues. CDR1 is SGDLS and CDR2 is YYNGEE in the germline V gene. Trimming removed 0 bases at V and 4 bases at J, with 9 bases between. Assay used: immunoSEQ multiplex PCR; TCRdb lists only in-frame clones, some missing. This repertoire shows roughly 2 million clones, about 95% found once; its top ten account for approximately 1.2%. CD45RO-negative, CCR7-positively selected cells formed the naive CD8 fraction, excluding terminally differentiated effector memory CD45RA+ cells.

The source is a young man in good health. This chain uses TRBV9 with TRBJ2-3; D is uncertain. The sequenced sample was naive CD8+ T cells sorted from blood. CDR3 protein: CASSVGEPPDTQYF. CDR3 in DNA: TGTGCCAGCAGCGTAGGGGAACCGCCAGATACGCAGTATTTT. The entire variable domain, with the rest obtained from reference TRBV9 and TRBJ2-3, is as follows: DSGVTQTPKHLITATGQRVTLRCSPRSGDLSVYWYQQSLDQGLQFLIQYYNGEERAKGNILERFSAQQFPDLHSELNLSSLELGDSALYFCASSVGEPPDTQYFGPGTRLTVL.